This record covers a single T cell receptor beta chain. It lacks a known antigen. Per-base qualities were not stored, and no clone one base away is much larger. TCRbeta CDR3 regions were amplified from genomic DNA by means of the immunoSEQ Assay, a bias-controlled multiplex PCR. Processing in the source paper ran as follows. The number of nucleated cells in each sample was estimated from the amplification of reference gene primers within the assay. To quantify the absolute abundance of each unique TCRbeta CDR3 rearrangement, sequence reads were collapsed and filtered. For each sample, productive Simpson clonality was calculated by taking the square root of Simpson's diversity index across productive rearrangements. TCRdb retrieved this table from immuneACCESS and kept in-frame rearrangements only. Not all clones are present; in checked studies, unresolved V genes account for under half, and no reason is known for the remainder. That table furnishes V, J and clone size, whereas the DNA furnished D and trimming. This sample comprises 180,000 or so clones, 80% to 85% of them detected only once. 10% to 15% of the sample rests with the top ten.

This specimen comes from a study of blood T cell repertoires in COVID-19 (dated by TCRdb to the early 2020s). In the study overall: Collaborator samples came from the United States, Italy and Spain and covered acute and convalescent phases of COVID-19. The material from the prospective study consisted of cDNA or gDNA derived from T cells, B-cell-depleted T cells, or PBMCs. Deeply sampled blood TCRbeta repertoires from subjects exposed to, actively infected with, or recovered from COVID-19 were included in the dataset. The repertoires were released in a freely available public database intended as a resource for research on the immune response to SARS-CoV-2. The samples were drawn from two sources: the first 160 participants of the ongoing ImmuneRACE study, and 1,000 to 1,500 subjects contributed by 6 global collaborators. Sample metadata almost always included a de-identified subject ID, COVID-19 status, age in years and sex. HLA class I and class II types, where available, came from metadata supplied by the sample provider rather than from assay-based typing. Results and caveats for the whole study, not just this receptor: Clinical and demographic metadata were provided uncurated, with the amount varying by source and participant.

Enrolling through a virtual design, the prospective study's participants ranged in age from about 18 to 100 years and lived across 24 United States geographic areas. Cohort assignment in the prospective study relied on participant-reported clinical history from a screening survey and a study questionnaire. ImmuneRACE Cohort 3 recovered participants were defined by two consecutive negative NP/OP PCR tests, healthcare professional clearance, or symptom resolution. Each participant in the prospective study had whole blood, serum and a nasopharyngeal or oropharyngeal swab collected by mobile phlebotomists. Over a roughly 2-month period, participants in the prospective study had the option of providing additional blood draws and questionnaires. Before DNA extraction, prospective study blood samples were shipped either frozen or at room temperature. Reading from cysteine to phenylalanine, the CDR3 counts 17 amino acids. CDR3 DNA is the only sequence kept; it has 51 bases, read in frame from the first base. The V end gives up 1 base and the J end 4 bases, leaving 11 bases in the junction not matched to a gene. Reading the germline V gene gives CDR1 KGHSH and CDR2 LQKENI.

This receptor was identified in a woman aged 55-70 years who had recovered from COVID-19. Recombination joined TRBV18 with TRBJ2-5, with 8 middle bases fitting TRBD2. The specimen sequenced was PBMCs or T cells enriched from blood (not recorded which). The DNA is TGTGCCAGCTCACCACGCAACGGGGGGGCCGGTAGAGAGACCCAGTACTTC. The encoded protein is CASSPRNGGAGRETQYF. Reference TRBV18 and TRBJ2-5 genes cover what lies past the CDR3, so the full variable domain is NAGVMQNPRHLVRRRGQEARLRCSPMKGHSHVYWYRQLPEEGLKFMVYLQKENIIDESGMPKERFSAEFPKEGPSILRIQQVVRGDSAAYFCASSPRNGGAGRETQYFGPGTRLLVL.